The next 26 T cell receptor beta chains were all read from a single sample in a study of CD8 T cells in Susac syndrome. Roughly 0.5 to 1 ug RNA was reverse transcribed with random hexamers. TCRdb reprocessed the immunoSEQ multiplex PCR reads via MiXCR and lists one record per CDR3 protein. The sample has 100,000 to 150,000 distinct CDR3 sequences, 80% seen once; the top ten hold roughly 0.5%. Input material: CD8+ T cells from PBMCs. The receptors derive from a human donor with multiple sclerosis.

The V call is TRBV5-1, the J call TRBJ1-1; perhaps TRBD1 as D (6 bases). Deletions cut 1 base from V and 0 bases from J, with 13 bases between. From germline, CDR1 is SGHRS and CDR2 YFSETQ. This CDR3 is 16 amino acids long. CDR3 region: CASSLLIRDMNTEAFF. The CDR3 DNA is TGCGCCAGCAGCTTGCTGATAAGGGACATGAACACTGAAGCTTTCTTT.

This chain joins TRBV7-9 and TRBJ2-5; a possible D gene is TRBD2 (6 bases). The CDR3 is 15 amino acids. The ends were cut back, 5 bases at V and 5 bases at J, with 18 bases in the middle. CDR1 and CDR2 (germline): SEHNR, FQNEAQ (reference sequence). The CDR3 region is CASSPQTSRWETQYF. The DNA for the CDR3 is TGTGCCAGCAGCCCACAGACTAGTAGGTGGGAGACCCAGTACTTC.

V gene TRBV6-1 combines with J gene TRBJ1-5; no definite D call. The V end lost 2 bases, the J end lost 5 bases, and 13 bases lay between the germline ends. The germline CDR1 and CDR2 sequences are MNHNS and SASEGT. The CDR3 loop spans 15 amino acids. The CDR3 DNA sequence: TGTGCCAGCAGTGAACGGGCATCAGACTATCAGCCCCAGCATTTT. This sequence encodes CASSERASDYQPQHF.

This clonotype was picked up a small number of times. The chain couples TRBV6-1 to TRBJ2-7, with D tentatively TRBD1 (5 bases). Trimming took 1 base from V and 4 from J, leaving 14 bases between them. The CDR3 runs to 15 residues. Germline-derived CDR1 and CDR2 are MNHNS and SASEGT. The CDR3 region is CASSEEDSESYEQYF. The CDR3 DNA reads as TGTGCCAGCAGTGAAGAAGACAGCGAGAGTTACGAGCAGTACTTC.

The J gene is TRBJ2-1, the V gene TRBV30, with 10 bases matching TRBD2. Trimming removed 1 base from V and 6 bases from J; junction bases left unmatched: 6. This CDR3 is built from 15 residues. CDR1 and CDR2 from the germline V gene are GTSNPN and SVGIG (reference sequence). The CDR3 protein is CAWSEGLANFNEQFF. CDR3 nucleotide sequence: TGTGCCTGGAGTGAGGGACTAGCGAATTTCAATGAGCAGTTCTTC.

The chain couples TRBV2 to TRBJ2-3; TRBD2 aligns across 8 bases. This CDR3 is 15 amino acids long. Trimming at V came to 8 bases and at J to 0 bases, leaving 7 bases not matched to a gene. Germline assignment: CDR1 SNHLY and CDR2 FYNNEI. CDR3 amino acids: CASGAAGVSTDTQYF. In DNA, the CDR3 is TGTGCCAGCGGGGCAGCGGGGGTTAGCACAGATACGCAGTATTTT.

The CDR3 DNA reads as TGTGCCAGCAGCTTAAGGGACATACAAGTCCGGAGCTCCTACAATGAGCAGTTCTTC. It encodes CASSLRDIQVRSSYNEQFF. The chain links TRBV7-9 to TRBJ2-1; perhaps TRBD1 as D (6 bases). Germline CDR1 reads SEHNR; CDR2 reads FQNEAQ (reference sequence). The CDR3 loop spans 19 amino acids. Trimming pared 2 bases from V and 0 bases from J, leaving 20 bases between.

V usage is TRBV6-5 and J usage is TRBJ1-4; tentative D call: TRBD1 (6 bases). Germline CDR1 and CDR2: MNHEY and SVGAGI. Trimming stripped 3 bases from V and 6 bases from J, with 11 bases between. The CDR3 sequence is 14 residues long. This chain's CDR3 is CASSYSEGDEKLFF. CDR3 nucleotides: TGTGCCAGCAGTTATTCCGAGGGGGATGAAAAACTGTTTTTT.

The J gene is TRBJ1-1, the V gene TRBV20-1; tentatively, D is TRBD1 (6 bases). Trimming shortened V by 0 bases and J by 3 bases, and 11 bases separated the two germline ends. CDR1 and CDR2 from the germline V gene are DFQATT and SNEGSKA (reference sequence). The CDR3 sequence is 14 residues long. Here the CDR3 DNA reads TGCAGTGCTAGAGAATACAGGGATCACACTGAAGCTTTCTTT. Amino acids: CSAREYRDHTEAFF.

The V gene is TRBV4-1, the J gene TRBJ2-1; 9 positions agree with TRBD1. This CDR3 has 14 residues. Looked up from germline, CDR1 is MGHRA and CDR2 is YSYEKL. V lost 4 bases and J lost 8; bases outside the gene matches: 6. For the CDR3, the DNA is TGCGCCAGCAGCCCGGGACAGGGTGTCTATGAGCAGTTCTTC. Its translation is CASSPGQGVYEQFF.

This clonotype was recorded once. In nucleotides, the CDR3 is TGTGCCAGCAGTTTAGACGCTAGCGGCAACACCGGGGAGCTGTTTTTT. Translating gives CASSLDASGNTGELFF. The chain combines TRBV27 with TRBJ2-2; the match to TRBD2 covers 7 bases. This CDR3 spans 16 amino acids. Losses at the gene ends were 2 bases for V and 2 bases for J; bases not matched to a gene: 5. Looked up from germline, CDR1 is MNHEY and CDR2 is SMNVEV (reference sequence).

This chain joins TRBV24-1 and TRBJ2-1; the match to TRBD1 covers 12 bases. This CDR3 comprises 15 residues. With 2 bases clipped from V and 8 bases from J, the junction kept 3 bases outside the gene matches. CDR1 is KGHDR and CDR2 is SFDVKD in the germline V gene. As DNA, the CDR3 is TGTGCCACCAGTGATTCGGGACAGGGGGCCGATGAGCAGTTCTTC. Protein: CATSDSGQGADEQFF.

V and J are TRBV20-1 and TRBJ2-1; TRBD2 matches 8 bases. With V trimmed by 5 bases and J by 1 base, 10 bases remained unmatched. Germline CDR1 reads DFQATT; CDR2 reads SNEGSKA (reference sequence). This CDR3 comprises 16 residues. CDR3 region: CSASPGGRASYNEQFF. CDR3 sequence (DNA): TGCAGTGCTTCTCCGGGGGGGCGGGCTTCCTACAATGAGCAGTTCTTC.

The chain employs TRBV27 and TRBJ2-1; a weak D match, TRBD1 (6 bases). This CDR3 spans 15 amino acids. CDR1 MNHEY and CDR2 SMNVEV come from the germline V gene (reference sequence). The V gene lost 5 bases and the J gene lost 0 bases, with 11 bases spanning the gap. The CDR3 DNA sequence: TGTGCCAGCAGTCCAGGGGAGAGCTCCTACAATGAGCAGTTCTTC. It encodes CASSPGESSYNEQFF.

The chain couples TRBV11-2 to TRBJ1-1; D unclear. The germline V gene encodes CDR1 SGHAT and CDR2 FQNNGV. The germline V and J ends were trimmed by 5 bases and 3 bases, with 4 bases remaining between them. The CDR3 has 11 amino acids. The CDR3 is CASSEDTEAFF. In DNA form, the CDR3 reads TGTGCCAGCAGCGAGGACACTGAAGCTTTCTTT. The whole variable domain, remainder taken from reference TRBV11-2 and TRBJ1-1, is EAGVAQSPRYKIIEKRQSVAFWCNPISGHATLYWYQQILGQGPKLLIQFQNNGVVDDSQLPKDRFSAERLKGVDSTLKIQPAKLEDSAVYLCASSEDTEAFFGQGTRLTVV.

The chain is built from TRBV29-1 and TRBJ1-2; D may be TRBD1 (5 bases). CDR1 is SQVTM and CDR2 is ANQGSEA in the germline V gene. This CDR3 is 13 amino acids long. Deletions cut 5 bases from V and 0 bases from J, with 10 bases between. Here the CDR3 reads CSVRPDTNYGYTF. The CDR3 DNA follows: TGCAGCGTTCGCCCGGACACTAACTATGGCTACACCTTC. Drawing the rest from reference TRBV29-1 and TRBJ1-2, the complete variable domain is SAVISQKPSRDICQRGTSLTIQCQVDSQVTMMFWYRQQPGQSLTLIATANQGSEATYESGFVIDKFPISRPNLTFSTLTVSNMSPEDSSIYLCSVRPDTNYGYTFGSGTRLTVV.

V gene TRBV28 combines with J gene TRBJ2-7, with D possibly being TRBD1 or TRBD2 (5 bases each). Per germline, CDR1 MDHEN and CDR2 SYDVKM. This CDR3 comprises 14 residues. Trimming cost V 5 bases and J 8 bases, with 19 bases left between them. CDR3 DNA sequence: TGTGCCAGCAGTCTTCTGTGGACTCAGGGAAAGCAGTACTTC. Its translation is CASSLLWTQGKQYF.

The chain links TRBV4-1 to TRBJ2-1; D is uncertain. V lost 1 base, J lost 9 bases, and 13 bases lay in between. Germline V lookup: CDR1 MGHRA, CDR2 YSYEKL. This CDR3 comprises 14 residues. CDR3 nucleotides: TGCGCCAGCAGCCAAGGGGCAGGCACGGGTGAGCAGTTCTTC. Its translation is CASSQGAGTGEQFF.

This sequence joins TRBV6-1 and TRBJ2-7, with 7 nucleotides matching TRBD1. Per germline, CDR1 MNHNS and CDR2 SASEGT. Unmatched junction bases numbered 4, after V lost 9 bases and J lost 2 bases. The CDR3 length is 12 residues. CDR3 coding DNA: TGTGCCAGTGGGACAGCAACCTACGAGCAGTACTTC. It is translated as CASGTATYEQYF.

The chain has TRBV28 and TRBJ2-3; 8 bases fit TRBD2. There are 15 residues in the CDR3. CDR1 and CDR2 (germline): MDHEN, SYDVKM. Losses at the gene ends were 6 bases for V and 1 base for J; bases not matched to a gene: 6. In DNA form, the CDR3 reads TGTGCCAGCAGGTGGTCGACTAGCGGCACAGATACGCAGTATTTT. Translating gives CASRWSTSGTDTQYF.

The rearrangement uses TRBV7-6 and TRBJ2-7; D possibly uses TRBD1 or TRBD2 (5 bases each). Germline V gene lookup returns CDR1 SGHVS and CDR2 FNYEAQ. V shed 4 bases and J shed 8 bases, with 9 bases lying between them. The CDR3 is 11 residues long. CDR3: CASSSGLKQYF. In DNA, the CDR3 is TGTGCCAGCAGCTCGGGGCTCAAGCAGTACTTC.

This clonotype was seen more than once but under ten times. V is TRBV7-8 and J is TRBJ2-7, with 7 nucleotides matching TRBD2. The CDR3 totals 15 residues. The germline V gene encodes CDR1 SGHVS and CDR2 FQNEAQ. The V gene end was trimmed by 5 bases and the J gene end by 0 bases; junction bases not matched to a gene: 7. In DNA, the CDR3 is TGTGCCAGCAGCCCCCAGGGAGGGAACTCCTACGAGCAGTACTTC. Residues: CASSPQGGNSYEQYF.

CDR3 coding DNA: TGCAGCGCCATCCCGCCGGGGGCAGGCGATGGCTACACCTTC. Translated, it gives CSAIPPGAGDGYTF. This rearrangement joins TRBV29-1 to TRBJ1-2; maybe TRBD1 (6 bases). The CDR3 has 14 amino acids. From germline, CDR1 is SQVTM and CDR2 ANQGSEA. Trimming took 7 bases from V and 6 from J, leaving 21 bases between them.

The chain's CDR3 is CASSHVEGPDTQYF. The DNA for the CDR3 is TGTGCCAGCAGCCACGTCGAGGGACCAGATACGCAGTATTTT. This chain joins TRBV14 and TRBJ2-3, with D perhaps being TRBD1 or TRBD2 (5 bases each). The CDR3 contains 14 residues. Germline V gene lookup returns CDR1 SGHDN and CDR2 FVKESK. V was trimmed by 3 bases and J by 4 bases, leaving 11 bases between them.

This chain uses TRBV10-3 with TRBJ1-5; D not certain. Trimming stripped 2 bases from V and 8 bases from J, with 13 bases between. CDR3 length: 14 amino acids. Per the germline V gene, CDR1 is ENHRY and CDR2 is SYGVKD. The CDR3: CAISEGLPREPQHF. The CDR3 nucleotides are TGTGCCATCAGTGAGGGACTTCCGAGAGAGCCCCAGCATTTT.

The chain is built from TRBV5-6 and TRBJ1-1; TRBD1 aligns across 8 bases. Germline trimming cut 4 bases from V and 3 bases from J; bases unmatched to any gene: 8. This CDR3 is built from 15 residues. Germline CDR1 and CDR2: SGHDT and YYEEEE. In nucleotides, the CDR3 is TGTGCCAGCAGCGAGGATCAGGGGGCGTACACTGAAGCTTTCTTT. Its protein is CASSEDQGAYTEAFF.